This T cell receptor beta chain was documented in a study of blood T cell repertoires in COVID-19. Trimming removed 4 bases from V and 5 bases from J, with 4 bases in between. This CDR3 is built from 11 residues. Assay: immunoSEQ multiplex PCR; the TCRdb copy retains only in-frame clones and omits some. The sample has 200,000 to 250,000 clones; more than 75% are singletons. Recovery among Cohort 3 donors was established by two negative PCRs, clearance, or symptom resolution. This chain connects TRBV12-3 or TRBV12-4 to TRBJ2-3; D gene unclear. The clonotype comes from a woman between 45 and 65 years old who had recovered from COVID-19. Sample: PBMCs or T cells enriched from blood (not recorded which). CDR3 residues: CASSYLDTQYF. CDR3 coding DNA: TGTGCCAGCAGTTATCTAGATACGCAGTATTTT.